These T cell receptor beta chains were read from a single sample in a study of blood T cell repertoires in COVID-19. Method: immunoSEQ multiplex PCR; TCRdb's copy keeps in-frame clones and lacks some. In the table there are more than 250,000 clones, around 85% of which are singletons. Source material: peripheral blood. The receptors here all came from a man aged 50-60 years with active or convalescent COVID-19. CDR3s include the opening cysteine and the closing phenylalanine or tryptophan. Fields, in order: J gene, V gene, CDR3 protein.

j_gene: TRBJ2-7
v_gene: TRBV5-1
CDR3aa: CASSLDGTNIVYEQYF

j_gene: TRBJ2-1
v_gene: TRBV5-6
CDR3aa: CASSLEPSSYNEQFF

j_gene: TRBJ2-1
v_gene: TRBV4-2
CDR3aa: CASSQRGTSGDPSYNEQFF

j_gene: TRBJ2-1
v_gene: TRBV21-1
CDR3aa: CASSKADAGAREQFF

j_gene: TRBJ2-7
v_gene: TRBV30
CDR3aa: CAWRTGISLEQYF

j_gene: TRBJ2-3
v_gene: TRBV6-5
CDR3aa: CASSSPSGRKYF

j_gene: TRBJ2-7
v_gene: TRBV5-4
CDR3aa: CASRRDSSYEQYF

j_gene: TRBJ2-7
v_gene: TRBV7-9
CDR3aa: CASSYSGTPTYEQYF

j_gene: TRBJ1-1
v_gene: TRBV7-9
CDR3aa: CASSLRPVTAEAFF

j_gene: TRBJ1-1
v_gene: TRBV27
CDR3aa: CASSHRGASVAFF

j_gene: TRBJ1-5
v_gene: TRBV6-5
CDR3aa: CASRMDRNQPQHF

j_gene: TRBJ1-5
v_gene: TRBV6-2/TRBV6-3
CDR3aa: CASSYLSGQGGNQPQHF

j_gene: TRBJ2-1
v_gene: TRBV7-3
CDR3aa: CASSFRGTGYDEQFF

j_gene: TRBJ2-7
v_gene: TRBV30
CDR3aa: CAWRGGQLGSYEQYF

j_gene: TRBJ2-3
v_gene: TRBV6-5
CDR3aa: CGTKGYSTDTQYF

j_gene: TRBJ2-1
v_gene: TRBV10-3
CDR3aa: CAISGNRETYNEQFF